The 2 T cell receptor beta chains reported below all come from one sample, sequenced in a study of blood T cell repertoires in COVID-19. Produced via immunoSEQ multiplex PCR; TCRdb's table is partial and in-frame only. This table has around 250,000 clones, 90% appearing once. Sequencing was carried out using peripheral blood. The origin of the receptors is a woman in her sixties with COVID-19, enrolled during active disease.

The chain links TRBV5-1 to TRBJ1-1; D possibly corresponds to TRBD1 (6 bases). In germline, CDR1 is SGHRS, CDR2 YFSETQ. V was pared by 6 bases and J by 4 bases, with 16 bases between. The CDR3 runs to 14 residues. The CDR3 region is CASTSGGARTEAFF. Written as DNA, the CDR3 is TGCGCCAGCACCAGCGGGGGGGCGCGCACTGAAGCTTTCTTT.

As DNA, the CDR3 is TGTGCCAGCAGCCGCGACAGGGGTGAGCAGTACTTC. Translating it yields CASSRDRGEQYF. V is TRBV5-8 and J is TRBJ2-7; 8 nucleotides line up with TRBD1. The CDR3 spans 12 residues. The germline CDR1 and CDR2 sequences are SGHTS and YDEGEE. V shed 4 bases and J 7 bases; nucleotides not matched to a gene: 4. Together with reference TRBV5-8 and TRBJ2-7, the CDR3 gives the full variable domain: EAGVTQSPTHLIKTRGQQATLRCSPISGHTSVYWYQQALGLGLQFLLWYDEGEERNRGNFPPRFSGRQFPNYSSELNVNALELEDSALYLCASSRDRGEQYFGPGTRLTVT.